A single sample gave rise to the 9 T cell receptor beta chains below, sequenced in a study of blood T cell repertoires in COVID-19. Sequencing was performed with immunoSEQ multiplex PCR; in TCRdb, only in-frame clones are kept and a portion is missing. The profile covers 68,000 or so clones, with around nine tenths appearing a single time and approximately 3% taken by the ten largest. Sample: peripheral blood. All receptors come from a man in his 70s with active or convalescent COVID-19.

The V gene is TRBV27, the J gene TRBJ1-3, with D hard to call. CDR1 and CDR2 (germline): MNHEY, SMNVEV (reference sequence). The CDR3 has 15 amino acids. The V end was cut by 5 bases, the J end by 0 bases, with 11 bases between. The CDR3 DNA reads TGTGCCAGCAGTCAAGACAAGAGCTCTGGAAACACCATATATTTT. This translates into CASSQDKSSGNTIYF.

DNA for the CDR3: TGCGCCAGTGGGGACAGGGGGGATCAGCCCCAGCATTTT. Encoded protein: CASGDRGDQPQHF. The chain employs TRBV5-1 and TRBJ1-5; 11 bases align to TRBD1. CDR3 size: 13 residues. Germline V CDR1 and CDR2: SGHRS, YFSETQ. J lost 5 bases, V lost 8 bases, and 3 bases had no gene match.

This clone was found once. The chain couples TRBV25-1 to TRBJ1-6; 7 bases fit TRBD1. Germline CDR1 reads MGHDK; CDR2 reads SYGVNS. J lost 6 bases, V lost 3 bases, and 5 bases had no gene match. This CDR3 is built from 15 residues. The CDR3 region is CASSELTGRNSPLHF. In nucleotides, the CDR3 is TGTGCCAGCAGTGAGTTGACAGGGCGTAATTCACCCCTCCACTTT. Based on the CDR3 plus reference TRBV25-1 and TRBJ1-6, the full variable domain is EADIYQTPRYLVIGTGKKITLECSQTMGHDKMYWYQQDPGMELHLIHYSYGVNSTEKGDLSSESTVSRIRTEHFPLTLESARPSHTSQYLCASSELTGRNSPLHFGNGTRLTVT.

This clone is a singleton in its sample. The CDR3 region is CASSQGQGARTEAFF. Written as DNA, the CDR3 is TGTGCCAGTAGTCAGGGACAGGGGGCCCGGACTGAAGCTTTCTTT. The chain uses TRBV19 and TRBJ1-1; 12 bases agree with TRBD1. CDR3 length equals 15 residues. Germline V gives CDR1 LNHDA, CDR2 SQIVND (reference sequence). The ends lost 5 bases at V and 5 bases at J; junction bases unmatched: 6.

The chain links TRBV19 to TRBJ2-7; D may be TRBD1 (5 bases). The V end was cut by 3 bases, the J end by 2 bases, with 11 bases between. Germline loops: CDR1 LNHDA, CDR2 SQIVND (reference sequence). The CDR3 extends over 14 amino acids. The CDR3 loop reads CASSMAGWTYEQYF. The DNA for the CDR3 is TGTGCCAGTAGTATGGCAGGGTGGACCTACGAGCAGTACTTC.

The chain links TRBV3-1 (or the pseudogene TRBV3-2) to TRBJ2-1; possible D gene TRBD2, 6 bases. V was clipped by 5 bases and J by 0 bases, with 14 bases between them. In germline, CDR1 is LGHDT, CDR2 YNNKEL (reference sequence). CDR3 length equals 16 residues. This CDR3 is CASSSSPGLSYNEQFF. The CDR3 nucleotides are TGTGCCAGCAGCTCCTCCCCGGGACTCTCCTACAATGAGCAGTTCTTC.

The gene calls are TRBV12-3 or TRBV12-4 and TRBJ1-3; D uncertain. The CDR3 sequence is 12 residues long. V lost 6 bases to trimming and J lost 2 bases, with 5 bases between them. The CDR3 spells CASRTAGNTIYF. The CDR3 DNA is TGTGCCAGCAGAACAGCTGGAAACACCATATATTTT.

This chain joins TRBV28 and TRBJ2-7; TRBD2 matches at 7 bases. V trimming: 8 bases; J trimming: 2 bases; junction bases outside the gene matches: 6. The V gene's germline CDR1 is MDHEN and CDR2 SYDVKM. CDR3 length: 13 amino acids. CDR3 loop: CASVGRGPYEQYF. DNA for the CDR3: TGTGCCAGCGTGGGGAGGGGACCCTACGAGCAGTACTTC.

DNA for the CDR3: TGTGCCAGCAGCCATTTTTGGGCAGGGGACCATTATGGCTACACCTTC. This encodes CASSHFWAGDHYGYTF. The J gene is TRBJ1-2, the V gene TRBV3-1 (or the pseudogene TRBV3-2), with a weak D call TRBD1 (6 bases). The length of the CDR3 is 16 residues. Trimming stripped 3 bases from V and 5 bases from J, with 19 bases between. Germline V gene data show CDR1 as LGHDT and CDR2 as YNNKEL (reference sequence).